This T cell receptor beta chain was identified during a study of T cells in Graves' hyperthyroidism and ophthalmopathy. Exclusion of patients followed from uncontrolled infection, other autoimmune disease, pregnancy or lactation. The CDR3 spans 14 residues. The V gene's germline CDR1 is DFQATT and CDR2 SNEGSKA (reference sequence). Between the trimmed V and J ends, which lost 1 base and 7 bases, there was a span of 11 bases. The sample holds many counts of this clonotype. Amplification yielded TCR beta CDR3 regions, with RNA transcripts as the source. The HTBI set primed first-round TCR CDR3 RT-PCR. One entry per CDR3 protein results from TCRdb running MiXCR on the multiplex PCR reads. The sample records around 200,000 distinct CDR3 sequences, over 15% being singletons.

This TCR was recovered from a woman aged 45-65 years with Graves' hyperthyroidism. This chain connects TRBV20-1 to TRBJ1-6; perhaps TRBD1 as D (5 bases). Sequencing used blood. The CDR3 loop is CSARVGTQNSPLHF. The CDR3 DNA sequence: TGCAGTGCTAGAGTCGGGACGCAGAATTCACCCCTCCACTTT.